This T cell receptor (beta chain) was sequenced during a study of blood T cells in healthy people across ages. General study points: Nothing was known about donor CMV status, and this possibly confounded expanded clonotype changes. Conclusively comparing naive with antigen-experienced cells was impossible with unsorted PBMCs.

The sample holds many counts of this clonotype. The target antigen is unknown. Per sample, a minimum of 6 million PBMCs were isolated. The germline CDR1 and CDR2 sequences are SGHKS and YYEKEE (reference sequence). The CDR3 is 15 amino acids. The ends were cut back, 2 bases at V and 0 bases at J, with 8 bases in the middle. For the second PCR, which ran for 7 to 11 cycles, a sample-barcoded 5' primer and a J-beta primer mix were used. TCRdb processed the 5' RACE reads anew with MiXCR; each CDR3 protein has one entry. The sample has roughly 700,000 distinct CDR3 sequences, less than 40% seen once. This receptor was identified in an elderly woman in good health. Sequenced material: blood. The chain carries TRBV5-5 and TRBJ1-4, with no clear D. CDR3 residues: CASSFRIATNEKLFF. In nucleotides, the CDR3 is TGTGCCAGCAGCTTCAGGATTGCAACTAATGAAAAACTGTTTTTT. The whole variable domain, remainder taken from reference TRBV5-5 and TRBJ1-4, is DAGVTQSPTHLIKTRGQQVTLRCSPISGHKSVSWYQQVLGQGPQFIFQYYEKEERGRGNFPDRFSARQFPNYSSELNVNALLLGDSALYLCASSFRIATNEKLFFGSGTQLSVL.